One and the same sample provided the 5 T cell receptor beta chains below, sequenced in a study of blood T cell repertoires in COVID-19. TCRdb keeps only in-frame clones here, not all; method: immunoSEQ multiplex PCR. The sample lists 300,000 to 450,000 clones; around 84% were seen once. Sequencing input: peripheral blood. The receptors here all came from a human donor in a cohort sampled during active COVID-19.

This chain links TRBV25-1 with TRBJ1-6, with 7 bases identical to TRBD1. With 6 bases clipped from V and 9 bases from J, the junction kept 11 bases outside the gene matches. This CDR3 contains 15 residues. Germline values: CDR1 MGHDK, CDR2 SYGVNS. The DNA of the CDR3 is TGTGCCAGCAGGGGAAATCAGGGGGATGCTTCACCCCTCCACTTT. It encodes CASRGNQGDASPLHF.

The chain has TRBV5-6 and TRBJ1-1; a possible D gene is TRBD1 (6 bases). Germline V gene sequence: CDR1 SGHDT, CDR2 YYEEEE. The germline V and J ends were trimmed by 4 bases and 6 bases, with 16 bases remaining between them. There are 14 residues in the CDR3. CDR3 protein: CASSPGTLSPEAFF. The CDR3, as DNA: TGTGCCAGCAGCCCAGGGACACTTTCCCCTGAAGCTTTCTTT.

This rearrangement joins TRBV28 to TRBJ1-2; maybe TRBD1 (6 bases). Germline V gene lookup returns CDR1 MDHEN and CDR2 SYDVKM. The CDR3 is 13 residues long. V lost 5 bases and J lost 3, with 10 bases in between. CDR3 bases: TGTGCCAGCAGTGCCGGACAGCACTATGGCTACACCTTC. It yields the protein CASSAGQHYGYTF.

The CDR3 DNA follows: TGTGCCAGCAGCCAAGATCAGGGTCCCTTCAATGAGCAGTTCTTC. Its translation: CASSQDQGPFNEQFF. J is TRBJ2-1 and V is TRBV3-1 (or the pseudogene TRBV3-2); a weak D match, TRBD1 (5 bases). V lost 0 bases, J lost 6 bases, and 12 bases lay in between. The CDR3 contains 15 residues. CDR1 and CDR2 (germline): LGHDT, YNNKEL (reference sequence).

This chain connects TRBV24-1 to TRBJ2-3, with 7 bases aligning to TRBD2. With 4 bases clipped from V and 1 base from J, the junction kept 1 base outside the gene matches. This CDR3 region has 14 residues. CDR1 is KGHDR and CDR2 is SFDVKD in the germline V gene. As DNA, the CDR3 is TGTGCCACCAGTGAGACTAGCCGCACAGATACGCAGTATTTT. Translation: CATSETSRTDTQYF.